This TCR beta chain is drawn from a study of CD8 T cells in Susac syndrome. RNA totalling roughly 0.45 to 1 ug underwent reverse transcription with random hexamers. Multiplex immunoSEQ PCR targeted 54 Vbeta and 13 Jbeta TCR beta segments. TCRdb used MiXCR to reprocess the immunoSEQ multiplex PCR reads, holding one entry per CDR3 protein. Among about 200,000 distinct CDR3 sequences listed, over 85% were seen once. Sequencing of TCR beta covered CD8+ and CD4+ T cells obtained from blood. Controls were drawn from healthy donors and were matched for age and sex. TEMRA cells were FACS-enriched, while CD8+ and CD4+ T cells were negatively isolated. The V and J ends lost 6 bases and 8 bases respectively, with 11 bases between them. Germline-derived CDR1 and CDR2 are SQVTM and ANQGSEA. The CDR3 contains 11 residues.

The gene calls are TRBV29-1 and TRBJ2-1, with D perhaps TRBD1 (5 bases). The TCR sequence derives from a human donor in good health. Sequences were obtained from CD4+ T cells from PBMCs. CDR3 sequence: CSVGTGYEQFF. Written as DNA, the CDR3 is TGCAGCGTCGGAACAGGTTATGAGCAGTTCTTC.